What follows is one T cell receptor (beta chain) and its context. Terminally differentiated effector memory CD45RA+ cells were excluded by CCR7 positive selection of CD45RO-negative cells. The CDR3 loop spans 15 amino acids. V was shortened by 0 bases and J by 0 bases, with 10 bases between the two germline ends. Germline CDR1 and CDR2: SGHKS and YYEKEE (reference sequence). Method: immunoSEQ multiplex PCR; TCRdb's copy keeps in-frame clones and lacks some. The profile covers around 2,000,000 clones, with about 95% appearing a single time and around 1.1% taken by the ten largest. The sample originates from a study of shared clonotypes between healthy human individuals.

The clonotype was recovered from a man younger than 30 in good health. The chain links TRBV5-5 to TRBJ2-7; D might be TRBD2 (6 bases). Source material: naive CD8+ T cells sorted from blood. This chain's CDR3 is CASSLVLALSYEQYF. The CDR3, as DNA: TGTGCCAGCAGCTTGGTACTAGCACTCTCCTACGAGCAGTACTTC.